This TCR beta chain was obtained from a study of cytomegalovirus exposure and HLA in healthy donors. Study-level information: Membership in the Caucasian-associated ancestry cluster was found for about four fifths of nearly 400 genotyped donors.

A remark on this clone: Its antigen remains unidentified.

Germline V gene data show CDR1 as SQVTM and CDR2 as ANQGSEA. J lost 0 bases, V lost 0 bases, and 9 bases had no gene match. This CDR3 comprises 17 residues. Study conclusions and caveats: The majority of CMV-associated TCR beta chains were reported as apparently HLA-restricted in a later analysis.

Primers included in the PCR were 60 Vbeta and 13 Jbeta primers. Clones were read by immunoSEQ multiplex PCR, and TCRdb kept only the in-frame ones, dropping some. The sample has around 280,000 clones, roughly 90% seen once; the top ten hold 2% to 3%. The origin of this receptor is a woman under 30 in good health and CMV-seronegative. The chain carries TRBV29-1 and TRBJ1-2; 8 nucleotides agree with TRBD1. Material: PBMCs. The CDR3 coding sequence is TGCAGCGTTGAAGATCGAGGGACAGGTCTAGCTAACTATGGCTACACCTTC. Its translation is CSVEDRGTGLANYGYTF.